This T cell receptor (beta chain) emerged from a study of shared clonotypes between healthy human individuals. Naivety among CD8 cells was defined by CD45RO negativity and positive CCR7 selection, thereby excluding terminally differentiated effector memory CD45RA+ cells. The donor cohort consisted entirely of Caucasian adults residing in Nashville, Tennessee. CDR1 SGHVS and CDR2 FQNEAQ come from the germline V gene. V shed 4 bases and J shed 7 bases, with 16 bases lying between them. This CDR3 region has 15 residues. Several immunoSEQ plates held equal portions of the genomic DNA taken from each subset. Here immunoSEQ multiplex PCR was the method, and the copy in TCRdb shows in-frame clones only, minus some. In the table there are around 2,000,000 clones, roughly 91% of which are singletons.

This chain links TRBV7-8 with TRBJ1-4, with D maybe TRBD1 (5 bases). This clonotype was sampled from a man between 18 and 29 years old in good health. Some clones in this sample may be carry-over from other donors' samples. Sequences were obtained from naive CD8+ T cells from PBMCs. The CDR3 DNA reads TGTGCCAGCAGCTCGACAAAGGGGCCTCCTGAAAAACTGTTTTTT. Translated, it gives CASSSTKGPPEKLFF.